These 24 T cell receptor beta chains originate from one sample sequenced in a study of neurological immune-mediated disorders. In TCRdb, the 5' RACE reads were re-called with MiXCR into one record per CDR3 protein. The sample contains over 35,000 distinct CDR3 sequences, about 3.8% of which appear only once. Sequenced sample: PBMCs. These receptors all come from a man younger than 45 with multiple sclerosis.

This clonotype has at least ten counts. The chain uses TRBV12-3 or TRBV12-4 and TRBJ2-2; tentatively, D is TRBD1 or TRBD2 (6 bases each). The CDR3 is 15 amino acids. The ends were cut back, 7 bases at V and 6 bases at J, with 18 bases in the middle. The CDR3 region is CASTWAGRGPGELFF. The CDR3 region has the DNA TGTGCCAGCACCTGGGCAGGCCGGGGGCCCGGGGAGCTGTTTTTT.

This clonotype appeared many times. The chain uses TRBV29-1 and TRBJ1-2; 8 bases fit TRBD1. The V gene's germline CDR1 is SQVTM and CDR2 ANQGSEA. The CDR3 contains 12 residues. The CDR3 loop is CGSTGDIYGYTF. CDR3 in DNA: TGCGGCTCGACAGGGGACATATATGGCTACACCTTC.

With respect to this clonotype: Mismatch with germline at one junction end may stem from a read error. The DNA for the CDR3 is TGTGCCAGCAGCGTAGGGAGCAATCAGCCCCAGAATTTT. Amino acid sequence: CASSVGSNQPQNF. The chain links TRBV9 to TRBJ1-5; unclear D gene. Per the germline V gene, CDR1 is SGDLS and CDR2 is YYNGEE. This CDR3 region has 13 residues.

This clonotype was recorded at least ten times. This chain joins TRBV7-9 and TRBJ1-2; no definite D call. Trimming removed 3 bases at V and 7 bases at J, with 6 bases between. Germline V CDR1 and CDR2: SEHNR, FQNEAQ (reference sequence). The length of the CDR3 is 11 residues. The CDR3 DNA sequence: TGTGCCAGCAGCTTGGAGGGTGGCTACACCTTC. This sequence encodes CASSLEGGYTF.

This clonotype was seen at least ten times. V is TRBV7-2 and J is TRBJ1-1; tentative D call: TRBD1 (6 bases). The CDR3 loop spans 13 amino acids. Germline CDR1 is SGHTA and CDR2 is FQGNSA. V was clipped by 5 bases and J by 7 bases, with 14 bases between them. This chain's CDR3 is CASSKDRTFEAFF. The CDR3, as DNA: TGTGCCAGCAGCAAGGACAGAACTTTTGAAGCTTTCTTT.

This clonotype came up a few times. The genes are TRBV3-1 and TRBJ1-2; 7 bases are a match to TRBD1. Trimming cost V 4 bases and J 5 bases; bases outside gene matches: 13. This CDR3 has 16 amino acids. CDR1 is LGHDT, CDR2 YNNKEL, per germline (reference sequence). CDR3 sequence reads: CASSPGWSTGEYGYTF. CDR3 coding DNA: TGTGCCAGCAGCCCCGGATGGAGTACAGGGGAGTATGGCTACACCTTC.

This clonotype has at least ten counts. J is TRBJ1-2 and V is TRBV6-5, with D possibly being TRBD1 (5 bases). This CDR3 is built from 14 residues. Germline V CDR1 and CDR2: MNHEY, SVGAGI. Deletions cut 2 bases from V and 2 bases from J, with 9 bases between. DNA for the CDR3: TGTGCCAGCAGTTACGGCAGGGTGAACTATGGCTACACCTTC. This sequence encodes CASSYGRVNYGYTF.

This clonotype was recorded a few times. This chain uses TRBV2 with TRBJ2-1; D might be TRBD1 (6 bases). The CDR3 consists of 14 residues. Deletions cut 4 bases from V and 7 bases from J, with 14 bases between. The germline V gene has CDR1 SNHLY and CDR2 FYNNEI. Here the CDR3 DNA reads TGTGCCAGCAGTGTGGGGGCCCCACGAAATGAGCAGTTCTTC. It encodes CASSVGAPRNEQFF.

As for this clonotype: A read error may be the cause here, since a much bigger clone is one base away. This chain connects TRBV4-1 to TRBJ1-5, with D uncertain. Germline CDR1 MGHRA, CDR2 YSYEKL. The CDR3 has 15 amino acids. The CDR3: CASSQDSPYSQPRHF. The DNA of the CDR3 is TGCGCCAGCAGCCAAGATTCCCCTTATAGTCAGCCCCGGCATTTT.

Only a few counts were recorded for this clonotype. This is likely a read error, given that the CDR3 carries no conserved phenylalanine or tryptophan at its end. V is TRBV12-3 or TRBV12-4 and J is TRBJ1-5; D gene uncertain. The V gene lost 6 bases and the J gene lost 2 bases, with 8 bases spanning the gap. The CDR3 length is 13 residues. CDR3 coding DNA: TGTGCCAGCAGCCCCGGGGGCAATCAGCCCCAGCATATT. Its protein product is CASSPGGNQPQHI.

This clonotype was seen repeatedly, ten times or more. The rearrangement links TRBV3-1 to TRBJ2-6; no definite D call. CDR3 size: 15 residues. Deletions cut 3 bases from V and 4 bases from J, with 10 bases between. Germline-derived CDR1 and CDR2 are LGHDT and YNNKEL (reference sequence). The CDR3 DNA sequence: TGTGCCAGCAGCCAGTGGCCCCAAGGGGCCAACGTCCTGACTTTC. Encoded protein: CASSQWPQGANVLTF.

The chain is built from TRBV10-3 and TRBJ2-3; 14 positions agree with TRBD2. This CDR3 region has 18 residues. The trim removed 7 bases at V and 7 bases at J, leaving 16 bases unmatched. CDR1 ENHRY and CDR2 SYGVKD come from the germline V gene. This CDR3 is CAITGLAGGPNEVHTQYF. The CDR3 coding sequence is TGTGCCATCACCGGACTAGCGGGGGGCCCCAATGAGGTTCATACGCAGTATTTT.

The table lists this clonotype with many counts. The chain is built from TRBV20-1 and TRBJ2-5; 9 bases line up with TRBD2. Trimming cost V 2 bases and J 4 bases; bases outside gene matches: 8. CDR3 length: 15 amino acids. Germline V gene lookup returns CDR1 DFQATT and CDR2 SNEGSKA (reference sequence). The CDR3 bases are TGCAGTGCTAGATCGGGACAGACTAGCGGAGAGACCCAGTACTTC. The encoded protein is CSARSGQTSGETQYF.

This clonotype was found many times. The junction and the germline gene differ at one end; a read error may be behind it. The DNA of the CDR3 is TGTGCTAGCAGCTCCAAGACAGGGGGCGGGGAGACCCAGTACTTC. It codes for CASSSKTGGGETQYF. V and J are TRBV7-7 and TRBJ2-5; 10 nucleotides align to TRBD1. Per germline, CDR1 SSHAT and CDR2 FNYEAQ (reference sequence). The CDR3 covers 15 residues.

This clonotype was observed at least ten times. The J gene is TRBJ2-7, the V gene TRBV20-1; 8 positions match TRBD1. J gave up 7 bases and V 0 bases, and 5 bases lay outside the gene matches. CDR3 length: 13 residues. Germline V gene lookup returns CDR1 DFQATT and CDR2 SNEGSKA (reference sequence). The CDR3 sequence: CSARDDRGREQYF. DNA for the CDR3: TGCAGTGCTAGAGATGACAGGGGAAGAGAGCAGTACTTC.

This chain links TRBV10-3 with TRBJ2-7; TRBD1 aligns across 7 bases. The germline gives CDR1 ENHRY, CDR2 SYGVKD. The ends lost 11 bases at V and 1 base at J; junction bases unmatched: 8. This CDR3 contains 13 residues. CDR3 loop: CASGTVVSYEQYF. Written as DNA, the CDR3 is TGTGCCTCAGGGACAGTTGTATCCTACGAGCAGTACTTC.

This clonotype was seen ten or more times. This chain joins TRBV10-3 and TRBJ2-7; D possibly corresponds to TRBD1 (6 bases). Germline values: CDR1 ENHRY, CDR2 SYGVKD. The ends were cut back, 3 bases at V and 2 bases at J, with 20 bases in the middle. The CDR3 covers 17 residues. Here the CDR3 reads CAISDPAAGTYTYEQYF. CDR3 DNA: TGTGCCATCAGTGACCCGGCTGCCGGGACATACACCTACGAGCAGTACTTC.

The sample holds many counts of this clonotype. The chain combines TRBV14 with TRBJ1-1; D not certain. Germline V gene data show CDR1 as SGHDN and CDR2 as FVKESK. V was trimmed by 0 bases and J by 3 bases, leaving 2 bases between them. The CDR3 has 12 residues. The CDR3, as DNA: TGTGCCAGCAGCCAAGAATACACTGAAGCTTTCTTT. It yields the protein CASSQEYTEAFF.

This clonotype appeared many times. This chain joins TRBV29-1 and TRBJ1-1; D may be TRBD1 (6 bases). CDR1 is SQVTM and CDR2 is ANQGSEA in the germline V gene. V lost 3 bases to trimming and J lost 1 base, with 12 bases between them. The CDR3 sequence is 14 residues long. As DNA, the CDR3 is TGCAGCGTTGACGGAGTACAGGGGAACACTGAAGCTTTCTTT. It translates to CSVDGVQGNTEAFF.

A note on this clonotype: This may be a read error: a much more frequent sequence differs by one nucleotide. V usage is TRBV5-6 and J usage is TRBJ2-7; D ambiguous. In germline, CDR1 is SGHDT, CDR2 YYEEEE. The germline V and J ends were trimmed by 1 base and 0 bases, with 8 bases remaining between them. CDR3 size: 14 residues. The CDR3 DNA reads as TGTGCCAGCAGCTTGATGGAAAGCTCCTACGAGCAGTACTTC. It encodes CASSLMESSYEQYF.

About this clonotype itself: This likely comes from a read error, as the CDR3 has no conserved phenylalanine or tryptophan at its end. V gene TRBV25-1 combines with J gene TRBJ2-1; 9 bases are a match to TRBD2. J lost 12 bases, V lost 4 bases, and 4 bases had no gene match. From germline, CDR1 is MGHDK and CDR2 SYGVNS. The CDR3 is 12 residues long. The CDR3 sequence: CASSVSGLAQFN. The DNA for the CDR3 is TGTGCCAGCAGTGTTTCGGGACTAGCGCAGTTCAAC.

This clonotype has at least ten counts. The V call is TRBV9, the J call TRBJ1-6; D is unclear. The length of the CDR3 is 13 residues. V was cut by 0 bases and J by 10 bases, with 8 bases left in between. From germline, CDR1 is SGDLS and CDR2 YYNGEE. This CDR3 is CASSVASGSPLHF. The CDR3, as DNA: TGTGCCAGCAGCGTAGCTTCAGGATCACCCCTCCACTTT.

This clonotype was seen at least ten times. V gene TRBV15 combines with J gene TRBJ2-1; 10 positions match TRBD2. Per the germline V gene, CDR1 is LNHNV and CDR2 is YYDKDF (reference sequence). Trimming cost V 5 bases and J 6 bases; bases outside gene matches: 16. The CDR3 length is 18 residues. This chain's CDR3 is CATSPMPLGAGGPNEQFF. CDR3 bases: TGTGCCACCAGCCCGATGCCCCTAGGAGCGGGGGGGCCCAATGAGCAGTTCTTC.

This clonotype has at least ten counts. The J gene is TRBJ1-1, the V gene TRBV24-1; 10 bases agree with TRBD1. The CDR3 runs 17 residues. The trim removed 4 bases at V and 1 base at J, leaving 8 bases unmatched. Germline V CDR1 and CDR2: KGHDR, SFDVKD. CDR3 sequence reads: CATSDHPGQGKNTEAFF. CDR3 DNA sequence: TGTGCCACCAGTGACCATCCGGGACAGGGGAAGAACACTGAAGCTTTCTTT.